This T cell receptor (beta chain) is from a study of CD8+CD57+ T cells in acquired aplastic anemia. Across the study: The DNA of sorted CD4+ and CD8+ cells averaged roughly 3.2 ug. There were about 10.8 million reads, on average, for CD4+ cells from healthy donors.

Profiling of TCR beta VDJ combinations and CDR3 sequences used genomic DNA as template. Each CDR3 protein is one row after TCRdb ran MiXCR on the reads. The sample carries roughly 180,000 distinct CDR3 sequences, approximately 45% recorded once. This clonotype occurred many times. The sample comprised sorted CD4+, CD8+, or CD8+CD57+ T cells (not recorded which) from PBMCs. This sequence was found in a human donor in good health.

The CDR3: CAISVTGQTYEQYF. DNA of the CDR3: TGTGCCATCAGTGTTACGGGACAGACCTACGAGCAGTACTTC. The V call is TRBV10-3, the J call TRBJ2-7; 7 nucleotides match TRBD1. Trimming removed 4 bases from V and 2 bases from J; junction bases left unmatched: 5. CDR1 and CDR2 from the germline V gene are ENHRY and SYGVKD. CDR3 length equals 14 residues.